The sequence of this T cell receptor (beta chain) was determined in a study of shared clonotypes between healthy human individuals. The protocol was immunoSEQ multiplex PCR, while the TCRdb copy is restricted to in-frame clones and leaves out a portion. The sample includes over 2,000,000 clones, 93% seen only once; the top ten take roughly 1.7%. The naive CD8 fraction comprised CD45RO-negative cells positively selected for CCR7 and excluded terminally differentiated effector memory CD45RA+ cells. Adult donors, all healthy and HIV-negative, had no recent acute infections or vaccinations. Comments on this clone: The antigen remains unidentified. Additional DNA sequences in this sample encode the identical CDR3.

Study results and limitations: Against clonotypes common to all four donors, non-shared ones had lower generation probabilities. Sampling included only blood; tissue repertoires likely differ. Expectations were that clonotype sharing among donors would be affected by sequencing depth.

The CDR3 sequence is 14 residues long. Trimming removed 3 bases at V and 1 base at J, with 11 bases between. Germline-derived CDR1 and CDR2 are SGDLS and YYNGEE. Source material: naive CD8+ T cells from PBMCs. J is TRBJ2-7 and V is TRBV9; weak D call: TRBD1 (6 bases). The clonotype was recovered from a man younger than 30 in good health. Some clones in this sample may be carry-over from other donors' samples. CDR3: CASSGRDISYEQYF. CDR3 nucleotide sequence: TGTGCCAGCAGCGGCCGGGACATATCCTACGAGCAGTACTTC.